Below, one TCR beta chain is given with its context. Which antigen it targets is not known. Per-base qualities were not stored, and no clone one base away is much larger. The record originates from a study of blood T cell repertoires in COVID-19 (dated by TCRdb to the early 2020s). With regard to the full study: Samples covering the acute and convalescent phases of COVID-19 were provided by collaborators in the United States, Italy and Spain. The samples were drawn from two sources: the first 160 participants of the ongoing ImmuneRACE study, and 1,200 or so subjects contributed by 6 global collaborators. The material from the prospective study consisted of cDNA or gDNA derived from T cells, B-cell-depleted T cells, or PBMCs. Deeply sampled blood TCRbeta repertoires from subjects exposed to, actively infected with, or recovered from COVID-19 were included in the dataset. Where available, HLA class I and class II types were obtained from metadata supplied by the sample provider rather than from assay-based typing. The repertoires were made available in a free public database intended to serve as a resource for research on the immune response to SARS-CoV-2. Nearly every sample came with metadata listing a de-identified subject ID, COVID-19 status, age in years and sex.

Study-wide findings and limitations: The quantity of clinical and demographic metadata differed by source and by participant and was supplied without curation.

Counted from cysteine to phenylalanine, this CDR3 has 14 amino acids. The entry retains the CDR3 DNA only, 42 bases that are in frame from base 1. From V the trimming removes 1 base and from J it removes 6 bases, while the gene matches leave 3 bases of the junction unaccounted for. Per the germline V gene, SGHRS is the CDR1 and YFSETQ is the CDR2. The collaborating institutions used their own protocols to collect whole blood in K2EDTA tubes. For TCRbeta analysis, collaborator samples were shipped as frozen whole blood, as isolated PBMCs, or as DNA extracted from either sample type. The immunoSEQ Assay, a bias-controlled multiplex PCR, was used to amplify TCRbeta CDR3 regions from genomic DNA. The study's own analysis went as follows. Nucleated cell counts per sample were estimated from amplification of reference gene primers within the assay. To quantify the absolute abundance of each unique TCRbeta CDR3 rearrangement, sequence reads were collapsed and filtered. For each sample, productive Simpson clonality was calculated as the square root of Simpson's diversity index over productive rearrangements. Imported from immuneACCESS, the table was reduced by TCRdb to in-frame sequences with V and J called. These copies leave out some clones; in studies compared against another copy, an unresolved V gene accounts for under half, and the cause of the remainder is not known. The D gene and trimming were derived from the DNA, and the V and J assignments and clone size from that table. Recorded for this sample are nearly 55,000 clones; approximately 80% of them occurred a single time. The ten largest make up 14% to 15% of the sample.

Sequencing input: peripheral blood. The rearranged chain carries TRBV5-1 and TRBJ2-7, and 11 junctional nucleotides match TRBD2. The sequence derives from a human donor with active or convalescent COVID-19. The donor label of this sample is uncertain. For the CDR3, the sequence is CASSLKLAGAEQYF. At the DNA level, the sequence is TGCGCCAGCAGCTTGAAACTAGCGGGAGCCGAGCAGTACTTC.